These T cell receptor beta chains were read from a single sample in a study of T cells in Graves' hyperthyroidism and ophthalmopathy. TCRdb fed the multiplex PCR reads into MiXCR, producing one record per CDR3 protein. The data hold approximately 640,000 distinct CDR3 sequences, with about 17% observed a single time. Sequences were obtained from blood. These receptors were obtained from a woman in her twenties or thirties with Graves' hyperthyroidism. CDR3s include the opening cysteine and the closing phenylalanine or tryptophan. Each record gives: clone size, J gene, D gene, V gene, CDR3 protein, CDR3 DNA. The D gene is left open where the match is weak. Only some rows state a clone size, as once, few, many or a class for expanded clones.

>many|TRBJ2-7|TRBD2|TRBV28
CASSSPGTSAYEQYF
TGTGCCAGCAGTTCCCCCGGGACTAGCGCCTACGAGCAGTACTTC
>few|TRBJ2-2|TRBD2|TRBV28
CASWIAGEELFF
TGTGCCAGCTGGATAGCGGGCGAGGAGCTGTTTTTT
>many|TRBJ2-1|NA|TRBV12-3/TRBV12-4
CASSYYNGGEQFF
TGTGCCAGCAGTTACTACAACGGCGGCGAGCAGTTCTTC
>NA|TRBJ2-3|TRBD2|TRBV12-3/TRBV12-4
CASSRTSGISDTQYF
TGTGCCAGCAGTCGGACTAGCGGGATCTCAGATACGCAGTATTTT
>NA|TRBJ1-2|NA|TRBV27
CASSFSGIYGYTF
TGTGCCAGCAGTTTCTCGGGTATCTATGGCTACACCTTC
>many|TRBJ1-3|NA|TRBV20-1
CSARSGGGYGNTIYF
TGCAGTGCTAGATCCGGAGGAGGGTACGGAAACACCATATATTTT
>NA|TRBJ1-1|NA|TRBV6-1
CASSFGGQEAFF
TGTGCCAGCAGCTTCGGGGGACAAGAAGCTTTCTTT
>NA|TRBJ1-4|NA|TRBV2
CASSAPAGTNEKLFF
TGTGCCAGCAGTGCCCCCGCAGGGACTAATGAAAAACTGTTTTTT
>many|TRBJ2-1|NA|TRBV18
CASSPPVLNEQFF
TGTGCCAGCTCACCACCGGTTCTCAATGAGCAGTTCTTC
>few|TRBJ2-7|NA|TRBV29-1
CSAARTSSYEQYF
TGCAGCGCCGCGCGGACGAGCTCCTACGAGCAGTACTTC
>NA|TRBJ2-5|NA|TRBV6-5
CASSYWQETQYF
TGTGCCAGCAGTTACTGGCAAGAGACCCAGTACTTC
>few|TRBJ2-5|TRBD2|TRBV7-2
CASTVGLNQETQYF
TGTGCCAGCACCGTGGGACTAAACCAAGAGACCCAGTACTTC
>many|TRBJ2-7|TRBD1|TRBV27
CASSPGQAPSYEQYF
TGTGCCAGCAGTCCCGGACAGGCTCCCTCCTACGAGCAGTACTTC
>few|TRBJ2-1|TRBD2|TRBV7-2
CASSLGTSGSPFYNEQFF
TGTGCCAGCAGCTTAGGGACTAGCGGGAGCCCCTTTTACAATGAGCAGTTCTTC
>NA|TRBJ1-2|NA|TRBV20-1
CSARDRAQGGQDTF
TGCAGTGCTAGAGATCGGGCACAGGGTGGACAAGACACCTTC
>many|TRBJ1-1|NA|TRBV6-6
CASSYIGGLAEAFF
TGTGCCAGCAGTTACATCGGGGGGCTGGCTGAAGCTTTCTTT
>many|TRBJ2-1|NA|TRBV30
CAWSVSGWSLDEQFF
TGTGCCTGGAGTGTCTCAGGTTGGAGTTTAGATGAGCAGTTCTTC
>few|TRBJ1-1|NA|TRBV7-2
CASSLLGSTEAFF
TGTGCCAGCAGCTTATTAGGGTCGACTGAAGCTTTCTTT
>few|TRBJ2-1|NA|TRBV5-1
CASSLGGWEKPLF
TGCGCCAGCAGCTTGGGGGGTTGGGAGAAACCTCTCTTC
>many|TRBJ2-3|NA|TRBV24-1
CATSEPGASTDTQYF
TGTGCCACCAGTGAGCCGGGGGCGAGCACAGATACGCAGTATTTT
>NA|TRBJ1-3|NA|TRBV19
CASSIAGVLAGNTIYF
TGTGCCAGTAGTATCGCCGGCGTCCTTGCTGGAAACACCATATATTTT
>NA|TRBJ2-1|TRBD2|TRBV18
CASSPELAGNYNEQFF
TGTGCCAGCTCACCTGAACTAGCGGGTAACTACAATGAGCAGTTCTTC
>NA|TRBJ2-5|TRBD1|TRBV5-4
CASSFPGDRGGETQYF
TGTGCCAGCAGCTTTCCTGGGGACAGGGGAGGGGAGACCCAGTACTTC
>many|TRBJ1-2|NA|TRBV28
CASSLEHPIYGYTF
TGTGCCAGCAGTTTGGAACATCCGATCTATGGCTACACCTTC
>few|TRBJ2-7|NA|TRBV20-1
CSAAGRNYEQYF
TGCAGTGCTGCGGGACGGAACTACGAGCAGTACTTC
>NA|TRBJ2-7|TRBD2|TRBV12-3/TRBV12-4
CASSSSGLAGEEAGWSYEQYF
TGTGCCAGCAGTTCCTCCGGACTAGCGGGAGAGGAAGCGGGATGGTCCTACGAGCAGTACTTC
>few|TRBJ2-6|TRBD1|TRBV7-9
CASSFLTGGGGSGANVLTF
TGTGCCAGCAGCTTCCTAACAGGGGGCGGGGGCTCTGGGGCCAACGTCCTGACTTTC
>NA|TRBJ2-7|NA|TRBV20-1
CSARDRDASYEQYF
TGCAGTGCTAGAGATCGGGACGCCTCCTACGAGCAGTACTTC
>few|TRBJ2-7|NA|TRBV6-1
CASSAGSIYEQYF
TGTGCCAGCAGCGCGGGCTCCATCTACGAGCAGTACTTC
>many|TRBJ2-7|TRBD2|TRBV11-2
CASSLVKREATYEQYF
TGTGCCAGCAGCTTAGTAAAGCGGGAGGCCACCTACGAGCAGTACTTC
>many|TRBJ2-1|NA|TRBV6-2/TRBV6-3
CASSYWGDGSYNEQFF
TGTGCCAGCAGTTACTGGGGGGATGGTTCCTACAATGAGCAGTTCTTC
>once|TRBJ2-7|NA|TRBV11-2
CASSQDGVGGVSSYEQYF
TGTGCCAGCAGCCAAGATGGGGTCGGGGGCGTCAGCTCCTACGAGCAGTACTTC
>few|TRBJ2-5|NA|TRBV12-3/TRBV12-4
CASTGGQGRTQYF
TGTGCCAGCACGGGCGGGCAGGGGAGGACCCAGTACTTC
>many|TRBJ2-1|TRBD2|TRBV12-5
CASGFTVTSGHNEQFF
TGTGCTAGTGGTTTCACGGTGACTAGCGGTCACAATGAGCAGTTCTTC
>NA|TRBJ1-5|NA|TRBV2
CASHPESNQPQHF
TGTGCCAGCCACCCAGAGAGCAATCAGCCCCAGCATTTT
>many|TRBJ1-2|NA|TRBV28
CASSLFLRYGYTF
TGTGCCAGCAGTTTATTTCTTCGCTATGGCTACACCTTC
>many|TRBJ1-4|TRBD1|TRBV7-2
CASSLGDRDGEKLFF
TGTGCCAGCAGCTTAGGAGACAGGGATGGTGAAAAACTGTTTTTT
>many|TRBJ2-1|TRBD1|TRBV28
CASSIGQGGYNEQFF
TGTGCCAGCAGTATCGGACAGGGAGGATACAATGAGCAGTTCTTC
>NA|TRBJ1-1|NA|TRBV29-1
CSVGSQFNTEAFF
TGCAGCGTTGGTAGTCAATTTAACACTGAAGCTTTCTTT
>many|TRBJ2-1|NA|TRBV7-2
CASSLVSSIYNEQFF
TGTGCCAGCAGCTTAGTTTCTAGCATCTACAATGAGCAGTTCTTC
>NA|TRBJ2-3|TRBD1|TRBV4-1
CASSQGQGAADTQYF
TGCGCCAGCAGCCAAGGACAGGGGGCCGCAGATACGCAGTATTTT
>many|TRBJ2-7|TRBD2|TRBV7-2
CASSMPGLAYEQYF
TGTGCCAGCAGCATGCCGGGACTAGCCTACGAGCAGTACTTC
>few|TRBJ1-5|NA|TRBV27
CASSWRMASNQPQHF
TGTGCCAGCAGCTGGAGAATGGCGAGCAATCAGCCCCAGCATTTT
>few|TRBJ1-4|NA|TRBV4-1
CASSQVFSRREKLFF
TGCGCCAGCAGCCAAGTTTTTTCCAGGCGCGAAAAACTGTTTTTT
>few|TRBJ2-3|TRBD2|TRBV30
CAWSKGLAGTDTQYF
TGTGCCTGGAGTAAAGGACTAGCGGGCACAGATACGCAGTATTTT
>many|TRBJ2-4|NA|TRBV28
CASSLGGPGQRNIQYF
TGTGCCAGCAGTTTAGGGGGGCCGGGACAGAGAAACATTCAGTACTTC
>many|TRBJ1-1|NA|TRBV24-1
CATFDGGTEAFF
TGTGCCACCTTTGATGGTGGCACTGAAGCTTTCTTT
>many|TRBJ1-5|NA|TRBV28
CAVEQVLNQPQHF
TGTGCCGTCGAACAGGTTCTCAATCAGCCCCAGCATTTT
>few|TRBJ2-6|NA|TRBV13
CASSFLGSGANVLTF
TGTGCCAGCAGCTTCCTAGGTTCCGGGGCCAACGTCCTGACTTTC
>NA|TRBJ1-1|NA|TRBV9
CASSVVSVGAEAFF
TGTGCCAGCAGCGTAGTATCCGTTGGCGCTGAAGCTTTCTTT
>many|TRBJ1-1|NA|TRBV5-1
CASSLRWLGRGNTEAFF
TGCGCCAGCAGCTTGAGGTGGCTGGGCAGGGGGAACACTGAAGCTTTCTTT
>many|TRBJ2-3|NA|TRBV7-3
CASSLTLSYPSTDTQYF
TGTGCCAGCAGCTTAACCTTGTCCTACCCGAGCACAGATACGCAGTATTTT
>few|TRBJ2-7|TRBD1|TRBV4-2
CASSRDRGAPYEQYF
TGTGCCAGCAGCCGGGACAGGGGAGCGCCCTACGAGCAGTACTTC
>many|TRBJ2-3|TRBD2|TRBV6-1
CASQLAGDILRTDTQYF
TGTGCCAGTCAACTAGCGGGAGACATTCTTCGCACAGATACGCAGTATTTT
>NA|TRBJ1-2|NA|TRBV4-2
CASSFLTGLEDGYTF
TGTGCCAGCAGCTTCCTGACAGGACTTGAAGATGGCTACACCTTC
>many|TRBJ2-5|NA|TRBV7-2
CASSPVGQETQYF
TGTGCCAGCAGCCCTGTGGGGCAAGAGACCCAGTACTTC
>many|TRBJ1-3|NA|TRBV11-2
CASSLVRGGGAGNTIYF
TGTGCCAGCAGCTTAGTGCGGGGCGGCGGAGCTGGAAACACCATATATTTT
>many|TRBJ2-1|NA|TRBV29-1
CSVGWGPNEQFF
TGCAGCGTCGGCTGGGGGCCCAATGAGCAGTTCTTC
>many|TRBJ2-2|NA|TRBV6-2/TRBV6-3
CASSYFGGEGGELFF
TGTGCCAGCAGTTACTTCGGGGGCGAAGGCGGGGAGCTGTTTTTT
>many|TRBJ2-2|TRBD1|TRBV6-1
CASTGDRVDGELFF
TGTGCCAGCACGGGCGACAGGGTGGACGGGGAGCTGTTTTTT